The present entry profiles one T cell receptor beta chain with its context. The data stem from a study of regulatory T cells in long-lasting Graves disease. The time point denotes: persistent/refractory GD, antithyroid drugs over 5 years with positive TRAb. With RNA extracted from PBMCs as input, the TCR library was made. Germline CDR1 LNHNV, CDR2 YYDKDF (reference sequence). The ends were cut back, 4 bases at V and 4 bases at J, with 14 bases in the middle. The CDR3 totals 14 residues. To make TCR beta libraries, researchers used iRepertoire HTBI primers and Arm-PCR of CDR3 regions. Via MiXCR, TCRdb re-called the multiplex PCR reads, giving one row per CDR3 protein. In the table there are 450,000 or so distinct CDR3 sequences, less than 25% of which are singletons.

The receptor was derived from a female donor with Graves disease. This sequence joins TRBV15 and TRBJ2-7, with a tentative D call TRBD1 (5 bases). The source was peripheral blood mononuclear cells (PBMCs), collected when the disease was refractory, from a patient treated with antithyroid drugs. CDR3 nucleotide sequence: TGTGCCACCAGCACTTGGGGCTTCGGGTACGAGCAGTACTTC. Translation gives CATSTWGFGYEQYF. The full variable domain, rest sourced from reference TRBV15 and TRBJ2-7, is DAMVIQNPRYQVTQFGKPVTLSCSQTLNHNVMYWYQQKSSQAPKLLFHYYDKDFNNEADTPDNFQSRRPNTSFCFLDIRSPGLGDTAMYLCATSTWGFGYEQYFGPGTRLTVT.